The entry that follows covers one TCR beta chain sequence. Mismatch with germline at one junction end may stem from a read error. The CDR3 is 15 residues long. From germline, CDR1 is SGHNT and CDR2 YYREEE (reference sequence). MiXCR, applied by TCRdb to the 5' RACE reads, yields one record per CDR3 protein. The sample contains about 32,000 distinct CDR3 sequences, approximately 25% of which appear only once. This TCR was sampled from a female donor with breast cancer. Material: memory CD4+ T cells sorted from blood. The subset: memory CD4+ T cells, CD4+CD45RO+CD25-. This sequence joins TRBV5-4 and TRBJ2-3; 7 bases map to TRBD1. The CDR3 protein is CASSPDRTRTDTQYF. The CDR3 DNA sequence: TGCGCCAGCAGCCCGGACAGGACACGCACAGATACGCAGTATTTT. The entire variable domain, with the rest obtained from reference TRBV5-4 and TRBJ2-3, is as follows: ETGVTQSPTHLIKTRGQQVTLRCSSQSGHNTVSWYQQALGQGPQFIFQYYREEENGRGNFPPRFSGLQFPNYSSELNVNALELDDSALYLCASSPDRTRTDTQYFGPGTRLTVL.